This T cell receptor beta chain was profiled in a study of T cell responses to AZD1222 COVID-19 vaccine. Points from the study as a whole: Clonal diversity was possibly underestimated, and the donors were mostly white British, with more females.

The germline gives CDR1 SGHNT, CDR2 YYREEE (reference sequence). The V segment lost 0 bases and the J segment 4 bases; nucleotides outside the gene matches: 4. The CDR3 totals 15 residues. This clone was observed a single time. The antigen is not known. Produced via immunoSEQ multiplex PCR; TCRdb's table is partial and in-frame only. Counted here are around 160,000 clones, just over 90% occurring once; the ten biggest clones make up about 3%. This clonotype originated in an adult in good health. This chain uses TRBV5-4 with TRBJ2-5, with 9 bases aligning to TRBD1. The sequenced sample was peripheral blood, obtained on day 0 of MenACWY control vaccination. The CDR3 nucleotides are TGTGCCAGCAGCTTGGGACAGGGGGTTGGAGAGACCCAGTACTTC. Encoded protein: CASSLGQGVGETQYF.